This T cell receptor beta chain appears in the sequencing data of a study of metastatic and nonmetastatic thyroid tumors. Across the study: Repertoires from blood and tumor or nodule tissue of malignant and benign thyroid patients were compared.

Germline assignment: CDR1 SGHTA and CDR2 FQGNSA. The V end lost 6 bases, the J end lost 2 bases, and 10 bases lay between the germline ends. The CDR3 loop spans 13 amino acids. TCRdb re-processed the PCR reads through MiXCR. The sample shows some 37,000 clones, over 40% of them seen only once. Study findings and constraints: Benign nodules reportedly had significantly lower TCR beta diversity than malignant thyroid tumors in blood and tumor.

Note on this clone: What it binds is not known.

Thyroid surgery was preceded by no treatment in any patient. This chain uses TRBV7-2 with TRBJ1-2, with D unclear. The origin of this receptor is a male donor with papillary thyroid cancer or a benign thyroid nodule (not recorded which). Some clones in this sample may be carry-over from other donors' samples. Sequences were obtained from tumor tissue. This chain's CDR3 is CASRRDNNYGYTF. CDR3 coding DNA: TGTGCCAGCAGGCGAGACAACAACTATGGCTACACCTTC.